The following is a T cell receptor beta chain sequence with its context. The sample comes from a study of cytomegalovirus exposure and HLA in healthy donors. The PCR was carried out with 60 Vbeta primers and 13 Jbeta primers. The repertoire was sequenced with immunoSEQ multiplex PCR; TCRdb's copy has only in-frame clones and lacks some. The sample comprises nearly 110,000 clones, around 77% of which are singletons, and 4.2% rests with the top ten. The ends lost 0 bases at V and 5 bases at J; junction bases unmatched: 12. CDR3 length: 18 residues. Per the germline V gene, CDR1 is SGHRS and CDR2 is YFSETQ.

V and J are TRBV5-1 and TRBJ2-3, with 10 positions matching TRBD2. This receptor was taken from a male donor in good health and CMV-seronegative. Sequenced material: PBMCs. CDR3 bases: TGCGCCAGCAGCTTGGGACTAGCGGGCCTAGGGGGGGAAGATACGCAGTATTTT. Translation: CASSLGLAGLGGEDTQYF.